The sequence of this TCR beta chain was determined in a study of metastatic and nonmetastatic thyroid tumors. Study at large: For malignant and benign thyroid patients, tumor or nodule tissue and blood were the sources whose repertoires were compared. Regarding the study as a whole: Patients with malignant thyroid tumors reportedly had significantly higher TCR beta diversity than those with benign nodules, in blood and tumor.

Original data processing: Between-group CDR3 differences, defined by clinicopathological status, yielded a distant-metastasis classifier for papillary thyroid cancer. TCRdb reassembled clones from the PCR reads with MiXCR. The V and J calls were not made by the authors but by TCRdb's processing. The table includes 19,000 or so clones, roughly 26% detected once. All patients were treatment-naive before thyroid surgery. A note on this clone: Antigen unknown.

The sequenced material came from tumor tissue. The receptor's source is a female donor with papillary thyroid cancer or a benign thyroid nodule (not recorded which). Some clones in this sample may be carry-over from other donors' samples.

The CDR3 loop is CASSYPEGRPYEQYF. CDR3 bases: TGTGCCAGCAGTTACCCGGAGGGGAGGCCCTACGAGCAGTACTTC. The chain uses TRBV6-2 or TRBV6-3 and TRBJ2-7, with a weak D call TRBD2 (6 bases). CDR1 is MNHEY and CDR2 is SVGEGT in the germline V gene. This CDR3 contains 15 residues. V lost 2 bases and J lost 2, with 13 bases in between.